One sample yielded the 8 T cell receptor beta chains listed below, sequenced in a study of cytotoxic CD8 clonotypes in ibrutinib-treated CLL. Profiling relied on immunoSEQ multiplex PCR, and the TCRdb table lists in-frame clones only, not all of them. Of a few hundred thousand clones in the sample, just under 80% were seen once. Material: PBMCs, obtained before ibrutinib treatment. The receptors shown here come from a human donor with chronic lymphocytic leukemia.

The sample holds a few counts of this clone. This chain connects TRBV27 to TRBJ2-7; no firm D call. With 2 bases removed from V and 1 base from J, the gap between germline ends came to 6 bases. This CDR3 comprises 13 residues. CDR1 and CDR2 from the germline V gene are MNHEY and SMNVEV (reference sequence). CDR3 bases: TGTGCCAGCAGTTTAGTTAATTCCTACGAGCAGTACTTC. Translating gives CASSLVNSYEQYF.

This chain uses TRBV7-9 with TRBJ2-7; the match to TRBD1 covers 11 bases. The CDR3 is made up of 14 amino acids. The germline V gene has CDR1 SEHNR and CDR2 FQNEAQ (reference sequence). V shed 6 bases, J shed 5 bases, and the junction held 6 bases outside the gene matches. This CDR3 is CASRPGTGGHEQYF. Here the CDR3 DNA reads TGTGCCAGCAGACCCGGGACAGGGGGGCACGAGCAGTACTTC.

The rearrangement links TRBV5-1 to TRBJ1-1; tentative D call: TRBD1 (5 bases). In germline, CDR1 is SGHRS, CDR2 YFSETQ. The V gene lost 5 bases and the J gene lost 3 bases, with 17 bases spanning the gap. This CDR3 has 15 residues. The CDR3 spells CASSFTGEGDTEAFF. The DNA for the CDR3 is TGCGCCAGCAGTTTTACGGGGGAAGGGGACACTGAAGCTTTCTTT.

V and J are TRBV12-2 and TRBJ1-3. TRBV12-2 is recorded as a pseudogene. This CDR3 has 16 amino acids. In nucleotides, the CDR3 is TGTGCAAGTCGCGCCCTCCAGGAGGCCGACGGAAACACCATATATTTT. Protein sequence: CASRALQEADGNTIYF.

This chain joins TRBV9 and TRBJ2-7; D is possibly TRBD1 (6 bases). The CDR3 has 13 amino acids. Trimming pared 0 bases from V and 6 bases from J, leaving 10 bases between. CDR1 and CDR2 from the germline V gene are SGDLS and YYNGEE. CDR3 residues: CASSVDWGREQYF. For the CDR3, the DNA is TGTGCCAGCAGCGTAGACTGGGGGCGCGAGCAGTACTTC. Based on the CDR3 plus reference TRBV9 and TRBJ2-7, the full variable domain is DSGVTQTPKHLITATGQRVTLRCSPRSGDLSVYWYQQSLDQGLQFLIQYYNGEERAKGNILERFSAQQFPDLHSELNLSSLELGDSALYFCASSVDWGREQYFGPGTRLTVT.

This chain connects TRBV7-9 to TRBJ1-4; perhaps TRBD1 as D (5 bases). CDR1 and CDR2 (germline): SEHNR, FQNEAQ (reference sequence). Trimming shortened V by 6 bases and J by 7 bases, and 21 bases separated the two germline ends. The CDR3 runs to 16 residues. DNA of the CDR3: TGTGCCAGCAGACATAGCGTCGGGGGAGGAGGTGAAAAACTGTTTTTT. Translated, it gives CASRHSVGGGGEKLFF.

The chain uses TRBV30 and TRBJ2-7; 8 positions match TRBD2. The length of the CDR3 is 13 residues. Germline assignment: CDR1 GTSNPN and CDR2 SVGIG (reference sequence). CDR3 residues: CGGSTGGAYEQYF. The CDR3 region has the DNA TGTGGAGGGAGCACGGGAGGGGCCTACGAGCAGTACTTC.

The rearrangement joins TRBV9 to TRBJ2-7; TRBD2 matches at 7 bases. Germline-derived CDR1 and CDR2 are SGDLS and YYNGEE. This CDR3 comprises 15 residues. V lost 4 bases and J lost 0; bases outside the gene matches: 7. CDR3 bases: TGTGCCAGCAGCCCGAGGACTAGTTTCTCCTACGAGCAGTACTTC. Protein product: CASSPRTSFSYEQYF. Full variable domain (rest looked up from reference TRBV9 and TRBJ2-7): DSGVTQTPKHLITATGQRVTLRCSPRSGDLSVYWYQQSLDQGLQFLIQYYNGEERAKGNILERFSAQQFPDLHSELNLSSLELGDSALYFCASSPRTSFSYEQYFGPGTRLTVT.